These 25 T cell receptor beta chains came from one sample sequenced in a study of blood T cell repertoires in COVID-19. Some clones are missing from TCRdb's copy, which holds only in-frame ones; the method was immunoSEQ multiplex PCR. The table shows about 320,000 clones, with roughly 85% occurring only once. The sequenced sample was peripheral blood. The receptors were sampled from a human donor in a cohort sampled during active COVID-19.

The rearrangement joins TRBV11-3 to TRBJ2-3; a weak D match, TRBD1 (6 bases). Trimming took off 0 bases at V and 4 bases at J, with 11 bases between the two ends. The CDR3 length is 15 residues. CDR1 is SGHNT, CDR2 YENEEA, per germline. DNA for the CDR3: TGTGCCAGCAGCTTAGACCCGGACAGCGCAGATACGCAGTATTTT. Amino acid sequence: CASSLDPDSADTQYF.

The V gene is TRBV4-1, the J gene TRBJ1-4, with a tentative D call TRBD1 (6 bases). Trimming removed 6 bases from V and 4 bases from J, with 21 bases in between. The V gene's germline CDR1 is MGHRA and CDR2 YSYEKL. The CDR3 has 17 residues. The CDR3 sequence is CASRHVGQKILNEKLFF. The CDR3 nucleotides are TGCGCCAGCAGACACGTAGGACAGAAAATTCTTAATGAAAAACTGTTTTTT.

The chain employs TRBV5-1 and TRBJ2-7; TRBD2 aligns across 11 bases. The CDR3 has 17 residues. V dropped 3 bases and J dropped 6; count of bases not matched to a gene: 14. Germline values: CDR1 SGHRS, CDR2 YFSETQ. In nucleotides, the CDR3 is TGCGCCAGCAGCTCGGCTAGCGGGGGGTGGGGCCTTGGCGAGCAGTACTTC. It yields the protein CASSSASGGWGLGEQYF.

This chain uses TRBV5-8 with TRBJ2-2; D is perhaps TRBD1 (6 bases). The CDR3 contains 15 residues. V was shortened by 0 bases and J by 5 bases, with 11 bases between the two germline ends. Looked up from germline, CDR1 is SGHTS and CDR2 is YDEGEE. CDR3 residues: CASSLVGARTGELFF. CDR3 DNA sequence: TGTGCCAGCAGCTTGGTGGGGGCGCGAACCGGGGAGCTGTTTTTT.

The chain has TRBV5-1 and TRBJ2-1; 9 bases line up with TRBD2. CDR3 length: 15 amino acids. Germline CDR1 is SGHRS and CDR2 is YFSETQ. V was clipped by 0 bases and J by 6 bases; unmatched bases: 4. DNA for the CDR3: TGCGCCAGCAGCTTGGGCAGTAGCGGGGGCAATGAGCAGTTCTTC. Translation: CASSLGSSGGNEQFF.

The chain employs TRBV7-3 and TRBJ2-3, with D perhaps TRBD2 (6 bases). The CDR3 covers 13 residues. Per germline, CDR1 SGHTA and CDR2 FQGTGA. V lost 2 bases to trimming and J lost 3 bases, with 6 bases between them. CDR3 residues: CASSLGGTDTQYF. CDR3 DNA: TGTGCCAGCAGCTTAGGGGGGACAGATACGCAGTATTTT.

The genes are TRBV27 and TRBJ2-6; D call uncertain. The CDR3 spans 16 residues. With 0 bases removed from V and 1 base from J, the gap between germline ends came to 7 bases. Germline values: CDR1 MNHEY, CDR2 SMNVEV (reference sequence). Here the CDR3 DNA reads TGTGCCAGCAGTTTATCGGCAGGATCTGGGGCCAACGTCCTGACTTTC. It codes for CASSLSAGSGANVLTF.

V gene TRBV5-4 combines with J gene TRBJ1-2; 8 bases agree with TRBD1. The CDR3 is 15 residues long. Germline CDR1 reads SGHNT; CDR2 reads YYREEE (reference sequence). With 4 bases clipped from V and 0 bases from J, the junction kept 5 bases outside the gene matches. CDR3 nucleotides: TGTGCCAGCAGCCCGGACAGGGCGTCTAACTATGGCTACACCTTC. Encoded protein: CASSPDRASNYGYTF.

V is TRBV9 and J is TRBJ1-4; D unresolved. The V end lost 3 bases, the J end lost 5 bases, and 5 bases lay between the germline ends. The CDR3 loop spans 12 amino acids. Germline assignment: CDR1 SGDLS and CDR2 YYNGEE. The CDR3 coding sequence is TGTGCCAGCAGCGCCTTCAATGAAAAACTGTTTTTT. It yields the protein CASSAFNEKLFF.

The CDR3 here is CASSRQGSSQETQYF. CDR3 nucleotides: TGTGCCAGCAGCCGTCAGGGGTCCTCACAAGAGACCCAGTACTTC. The J gene is TRBJ2-5, the V gene TRBV11-2, with D possibly matching TRBD1 (6 bases). Germline values: CDR1 SGHAT, CDR2 FQNNGV. V lost 5 bases and J lost 2, with 15 bases in between. The CDR3 loop spans 15 amino acids.

V gene TRBV27 combines with J gene TRBJ2-3; possible D gene TRBD1, 5 bases. Trimming stripped 3 bases from V and 0 bases from J, with 13 bases between. The CDR3 spans 16 residues. Germline CDR1 reads MNHEY; CDR2 reads SMNVEV (reference sequence). CDR3 in amino acids: CASSFGPTDSTDTQYF. In nucleotides, the CDR3 is TGTGCCAGCAGTTTTGGACCGACAGACAGCACAGATACGCAGTATTTT.

This sequence joins TRBV5-1 and TRBJ1-3; TRBD1 might be the D (6 bases). V was trimmed by 1 base and J by 0 bases, leaving 11 bases between them. Germline CDR1 is SGHRS and CDR2 is YFSETQ. This CDR3 is 16 amino acids long. CDR3 loop: CASSLTGSSSGNTIYF. CDR3 DNA sequence: TGCGCCAGCAGCTTGACAGGGTCAAGCTCTGGAAACACCATATATTTT.

The rearrangement links TRBV19 to TRBJ2-1; maybe TRBD1 (5 bases). Per germline, CDR1 LNHDA and CDR2 SQIVND (reference sequence). Trimming removed 9 bases from V and 8 bases from J, with 14 bases in between. CDR3 length equals 12 residues. The CDR3, as DNA: TGTGCCAGCCGGCAGGGATTGGATGAGCAGTTCTTC. It translates to CASRQGLDEQFF.

This clone was seen only a few times. The V call is TRBV18, the J call TRBJ1-1, with D uncertain. This CDR3 is built from 16 residues. Germline V gene sequence: CDR1 KGHSH, CDR2 LQKENI. V dropped 1 base and J dropped 2 bases, with 14 bases sitting between them. CDR3 nucleotides: TGTGCCAGCTCACCACTCGTTGGGCCTCTAAACACTGAAGCTTTCTTT. As protein: CASSPLVGPLNTEAFF.

The V call is TRBV6-5, the J call TRBJ2-7; TRBD1 is a possible D gene (5 bases). The length of the CDR3 is 14 residues. The germline CDR1 and CDR2 sequences are MNHEY and SVGAGI. V shed 5 bases and J shed 0 bases, with 11 bases lying between them. The CDR3 bases are TGTGCCAGCAGTCGGACACGGAGCTCCTACGAGCAGTACTTC. Translated: CASSRTRSSYEQYF.

The genes are TRBV13 and TRBJ2-1; 10 nucleotides agree with TRBD1. This CDR3 is built from 15 residues. V shed 3 bases, J shed 7 bases, and the junction held 6 bases outside the gene matches. Looked up from germline, CDR1 is PRHDT and CDR2 is FYEKMQ (reference sequence). CDR3 sequence reads: CASSFRTGGWNEQFF. Written as DNA, the CDR3 is TGTGCCAGCAGCTTCAGGACAGGGGGGTGGAATGAGCAGTTCTTC. Based on the CDR3 plus reference TRBV13 and TRBJ2-1, the full variable domain is AAGVIQSPRHLIKEKRETATLKCYPIPRHDTVYWYQQGPGQDPQFLISFYEKMQSDKGSIPDRFSAQQFSDYHSELNMSSLELGDSALYFCASSFRTGGWNEQFFGPGTRLTVL.

This chain links TRBV4-2 with TRBJ2-1; TRBD2 aligns across 7 bases. The CDR3 covers 15 residues. The germline gives CDR1 LGHNA, CDR2 YNFKEQ. V shed 1 base and J 8 bases; nucleotides not matched to a gene: 8. The CDR3 loop is CASSQVAGGMDEQFF. The CDR3 DNA follows: TGTGCCAGCAGCCAAGTGGCCGGGGGGATGGATGAGCAGTTCTTC.

Only a few counts were recorded for this clone. The J gene is TRBJ2-1, the V gene TRBV5-1; 7 bases match TRBD2. Germline assignment: CDR1 SGHRS and CDR2 YFSETQ. The CDR3 has 16 residues. The J segment lost 0 bases and the V segment lost 7 bases, leaving 10 bases of the junction unmatched. The CDR3 DNA reads TGCGCCAGCCGACTAGCAGTGGTAAGCTCCTACAATGAGCAGTTCTTC. It yields the protein CASRLAVVSSYNEQFF.

The chain uses TRBV21-1 and TRBJ1-3. TRBV21-1 is shown as a pseudogene. The CDR3 has 13 residues. The CDR3 protein is CAMGGKSGNTIYF. The CDR3 region has the DNA TGTGCCATGGGCGGGAAATCTGGAAACACCATATATTTT.

This rearrangement joins TRBV19 to TRBJ2-7, with TRBD2 as a possible D gene (6 bases). This CDR3 comprises 15 residues. CDR1 and CDR2 from the germline V gene are LNHDA and SQIVND (reference sequence). Between the trimmed V and J ends, which lost 10 bases and 2 bases, there was a span of 21 bases. Here the CDR3 DNA reads TGTGCCACCCAAGTTGTCGGGGGATCTACCTACGAGCAGTACTTC. Translation gives CATQVVGGSTYEQYF.

This sequence joins TRBV7-9 and TRBJ2-1; 7 bases match TRBD1. The J segment lost 6 bases and the V segment lost 0 bases, leaving 2 bases of the junction unmatched. The germline gives CDR1 SEHNR, CDR2 FQNEAQ (reference sequence). The CDR3 has 14 amino acids. DNA of the CDR3: TGTGCCAGCAGCTTAGCAGGGGGCGGCAATGAGCAGTTCTTC. Protein sequence: CASSLAGGGNEQFF.

This chain connects TRBV6-5 to TRBJ1-1; 8 positions match TRBD1. The CDR3 loop spans 15 amino acids. V trimming: 3 bases; J trimming: 0 bases; junction bases outside the gene matches: 3. Germline V gene lookup returns CDR1 MNHEY and CDR2 SVGAGI. CDR3 amino acids: CASSYGTGMNTEAFF. The CDR3 bases are TGTGCCAGCAGTTATGGGACAGGCATGAACACTGAAGCTTTCTTT.

J is TRBJ1-6 and V is TRBV7-9; 8 bases are a match to TRBD1. This CDR3 contains 13 residues. V lost 5 bases and J lost 10; bases outside the gene matches: 4. Germline V gene data show CDR1 as SEHNR and CDR2 as FQNEAQ (reference sequence). CDR3 coding DNA: TGTGCCAGCAGCGGTACAGGGGGATCACCCCTCCACTTT. Encoded protein: CASSGTGGSPLHF.

The rearrangement links TRBV6-1 to TRBJ2-1; 9 bases are shared with TRBD2. CDR3 size: 14 residues. Germline CDR1 and CDR2: MNHNS and SASEGT. Losses at the gene ends were 0 bases for V and 6 bases for J; bases not matched to a gene: 0. The CDR3 DNA follows: TGTGCCAGCAGTGAAGCGCGGGGGGGCAATGAGCAGTTCTTC. Amino acid sequence: CASSEARGGNEQFF.

The rearrangement links TRBV5-1 to TRBJ2-1; 8 bases are shared with TRBD2. Germline V gene sequence: CDR1 SGHRS, CDR2 YFSETQ. The V segment lost 2 bases and the J segment 6 bases; nucleotides outside the gene matches: 4. The CDR3 totals 14 residues. The CDR3 DNA reads TGCGCCAGCAGCTTATCGGGGGGGAGCAATGAGCAGTTCTTC. It yields the protein CASSLSGGSNEQFF. The complete variable domain, with remaining parts taken from reference TRBV5-1 and TRBJ2-1, reads KAGVTQTPRYLIKTRGQQVTLSCSPISGHRSVSWYQQTPGQGLQFLFEYFSETQRNKGNFPGRFSGRQFSNSRSEMNVSTLELGDSALYLCASSLSGGSNEQFFGPGTRLTVL.